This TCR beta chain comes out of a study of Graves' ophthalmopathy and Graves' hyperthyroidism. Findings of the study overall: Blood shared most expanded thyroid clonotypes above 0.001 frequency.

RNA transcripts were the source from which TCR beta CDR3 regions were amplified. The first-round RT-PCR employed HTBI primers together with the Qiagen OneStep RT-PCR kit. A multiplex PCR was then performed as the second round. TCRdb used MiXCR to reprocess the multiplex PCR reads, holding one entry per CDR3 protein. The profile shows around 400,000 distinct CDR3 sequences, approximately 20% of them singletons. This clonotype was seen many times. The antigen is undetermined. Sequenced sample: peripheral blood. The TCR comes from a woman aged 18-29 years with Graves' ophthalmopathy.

The CDR3 coding sequence is TGTGCCAGCAGTTACTCAGCTAGAATTGGGAACACCGGGGAGCTGTTTTTT. Protein: CASSYSARIGNTGELFF. The rearrangement links TRBV6-5 to TRBJ2-2; D not certain. CDR3 length: 17 amino acids. Germline V CDR1 and CDR2: MNHEY, SVGAGI. V was clipped by 0 bases and J by 1 base, with 12 bases between them.